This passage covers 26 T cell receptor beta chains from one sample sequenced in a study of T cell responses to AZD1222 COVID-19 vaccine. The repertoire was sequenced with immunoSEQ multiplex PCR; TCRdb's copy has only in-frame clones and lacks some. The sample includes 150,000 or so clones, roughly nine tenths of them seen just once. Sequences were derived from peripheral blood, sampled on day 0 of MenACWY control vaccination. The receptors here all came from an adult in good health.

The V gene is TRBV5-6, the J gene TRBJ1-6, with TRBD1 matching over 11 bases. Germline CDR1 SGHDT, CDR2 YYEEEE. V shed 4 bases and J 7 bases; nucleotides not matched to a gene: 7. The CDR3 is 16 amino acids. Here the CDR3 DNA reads TGTGCCAGCAGCCCTCTCGGGACAGGGGGAAATTCACCCCTCCACTTT. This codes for CASSPLGTGGNSPLHF.

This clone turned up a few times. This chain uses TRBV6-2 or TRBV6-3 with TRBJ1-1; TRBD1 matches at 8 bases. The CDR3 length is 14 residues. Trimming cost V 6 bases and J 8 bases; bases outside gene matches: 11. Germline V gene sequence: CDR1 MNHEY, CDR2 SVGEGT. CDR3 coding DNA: TGTGCCAGCAGCCCAGAGCCGACAGGGGTGGAAGCTTTCTTT. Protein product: CASSPEPTGVEAFF.

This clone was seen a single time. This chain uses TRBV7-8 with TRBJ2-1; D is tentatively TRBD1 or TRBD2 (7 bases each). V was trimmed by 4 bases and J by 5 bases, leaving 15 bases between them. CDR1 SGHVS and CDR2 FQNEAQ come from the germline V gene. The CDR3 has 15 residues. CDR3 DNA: TGTGCCAGCAGCTCAGGGGGGACTACCGACAATGAGCAGTTCTTC. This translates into CASSSGGTTDNEQFF.

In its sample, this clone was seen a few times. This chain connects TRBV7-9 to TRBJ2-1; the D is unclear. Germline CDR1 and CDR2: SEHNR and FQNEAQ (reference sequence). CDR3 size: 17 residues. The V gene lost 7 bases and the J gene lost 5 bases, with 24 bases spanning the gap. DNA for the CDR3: TGTGCCAGCAATCTAGATTTTACTTGGCAGATCAACAATGAGCAGTTCTTC. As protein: CASNLDFTWQINNEQFF.

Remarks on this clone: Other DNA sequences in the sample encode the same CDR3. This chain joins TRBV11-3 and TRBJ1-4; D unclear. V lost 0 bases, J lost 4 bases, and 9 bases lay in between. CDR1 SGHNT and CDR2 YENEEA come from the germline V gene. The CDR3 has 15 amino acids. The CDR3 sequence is CASSLDGRNNEKLFF. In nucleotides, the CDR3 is TGTGCCAGCAGCTTAGATGGCAGAAATAATGAAAAACTGTTTTTT.

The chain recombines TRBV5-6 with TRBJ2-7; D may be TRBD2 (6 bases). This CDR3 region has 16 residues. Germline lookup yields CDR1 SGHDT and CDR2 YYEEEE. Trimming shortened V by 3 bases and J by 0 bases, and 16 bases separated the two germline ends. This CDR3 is CASSWRVGLPSYEQYV. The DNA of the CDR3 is TGTGCCAGCAGCTGGAGGGTGGGGCTCCCCTCCTACGAGCAGTACGTC.

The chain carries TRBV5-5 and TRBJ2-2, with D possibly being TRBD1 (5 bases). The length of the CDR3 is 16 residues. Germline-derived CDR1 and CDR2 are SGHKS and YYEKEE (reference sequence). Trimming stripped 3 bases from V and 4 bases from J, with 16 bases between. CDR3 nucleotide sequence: TGTGCCAGCAGCTCCAGGGTTCCTCGGAGCACCGGGGAGCTGTTTTTT. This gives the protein CASSSRVPRSTGELFF.

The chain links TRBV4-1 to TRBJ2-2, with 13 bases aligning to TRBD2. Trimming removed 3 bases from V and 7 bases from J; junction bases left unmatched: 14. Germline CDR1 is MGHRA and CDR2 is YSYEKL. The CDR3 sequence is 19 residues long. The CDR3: CASSQPATSGGPRGGELFF. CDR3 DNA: TGCGCCAGCAGCCAGCCGGCGACTAGCGGGGGGCCGCGGGGCGGGGAGCTGTTTTTT.

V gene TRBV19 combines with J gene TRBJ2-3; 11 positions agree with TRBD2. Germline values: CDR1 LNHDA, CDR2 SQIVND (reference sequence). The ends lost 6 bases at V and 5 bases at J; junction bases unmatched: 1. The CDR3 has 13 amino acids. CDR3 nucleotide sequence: TGTGCCAGTAGCCTAGCGGGGGGAGATACGCAGTATTTT. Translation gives CASSLAGGDTQYF.

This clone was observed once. CDR3 amino acids: CASSPSRGRGTDTQYF. Written as DNA, the CDR3 is TGTGCCAGCAGCCCTAGCAGGGGACGGGGCACAGATACGCAGTATTTT. The chain links TRBV7-8 to TRBJ2-3; possibly TRBD1 for D (6 bases). Germline values: CDR1 SGHVS, CDR2 FQNEAQ. Between the trimmed V and J ends, which lost 5 bases and 1 base, there was a span of 16 bases. The CDR3 is made up of 16 amino acids.

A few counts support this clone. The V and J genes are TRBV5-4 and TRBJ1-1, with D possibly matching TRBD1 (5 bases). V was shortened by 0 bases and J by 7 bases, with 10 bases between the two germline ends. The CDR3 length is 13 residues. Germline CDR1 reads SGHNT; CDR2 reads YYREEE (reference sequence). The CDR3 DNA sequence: TGTGCCAGCAGCTTGGGGGGGACGGGTGAAGCTTTCTTT. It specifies CASSLGGTGEAFF.

CDR3: CAWSYSFRGNEKLFF. DNA for the CDR3: TGTGCCTGGAGCTACTCGTTCCGGGGTAACGAAAAACTGTTTTTT. The chain couples TRBV30 to TRBJ1-4; D gene unclear. Germline values: CDR1 GTSNPN, CDR2 SVGIG (reference sequence). Trimming shortened V by 3 bases and J by 8 bases, and 19 bases separated the two germline ends. The CDR3 spans 15 residues.

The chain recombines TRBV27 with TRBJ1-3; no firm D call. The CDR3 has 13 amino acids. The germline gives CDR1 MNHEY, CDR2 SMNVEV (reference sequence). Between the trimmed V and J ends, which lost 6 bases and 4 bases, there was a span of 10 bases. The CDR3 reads CASRGNVGNTIYF. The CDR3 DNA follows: TGTGCCAGCAGAGGTAACGTCGGAAACACCATATATTTT.

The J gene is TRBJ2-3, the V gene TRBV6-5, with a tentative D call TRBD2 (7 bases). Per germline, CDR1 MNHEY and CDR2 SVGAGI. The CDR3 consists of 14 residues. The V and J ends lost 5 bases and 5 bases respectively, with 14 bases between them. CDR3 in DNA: TGTGCCAGCAGTCACGAGGGGGGGCGAGATACGCAGTATTTT. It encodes CASSHEGGRDTQYF.

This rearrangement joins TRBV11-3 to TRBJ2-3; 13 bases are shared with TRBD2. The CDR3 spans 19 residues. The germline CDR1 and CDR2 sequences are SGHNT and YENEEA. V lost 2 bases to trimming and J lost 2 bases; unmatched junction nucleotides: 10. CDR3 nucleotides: TGTGCCAGCAGCTTAAGGAAACAAACTAGCGGGAGGGTCACAGATACGCAGTATTTT. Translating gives CASSLRKQTSGRVTDTQYF. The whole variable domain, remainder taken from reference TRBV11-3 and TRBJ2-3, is EAGVVQSPRYKIIEKKQPVAFWCNPISGHNTLYWYLQNLGQGPELLIRYENEEAVDDSQLPKDRFSAERLKGVDSTLKIQPAELGDSAVYLCASSLRKQTSGRVTDTQYFGPGTRLTVL.

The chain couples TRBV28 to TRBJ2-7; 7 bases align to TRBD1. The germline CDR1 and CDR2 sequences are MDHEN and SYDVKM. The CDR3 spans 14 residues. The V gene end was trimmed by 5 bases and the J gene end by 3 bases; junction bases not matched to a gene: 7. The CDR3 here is CASSLTGDIYEQYV. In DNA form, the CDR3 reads TGTGCCAGCAGTCTCACAGGGGATATCTACGAGCAGTACGTC.

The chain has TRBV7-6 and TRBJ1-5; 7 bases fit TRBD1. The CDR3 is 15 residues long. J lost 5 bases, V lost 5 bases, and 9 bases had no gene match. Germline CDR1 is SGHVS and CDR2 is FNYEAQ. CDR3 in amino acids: CASSPGGRGDQPQHF. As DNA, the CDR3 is TGTGCCAGCAGCCCAGGCGGCAGGGGGGATCAGCCCCAGCATTTT.

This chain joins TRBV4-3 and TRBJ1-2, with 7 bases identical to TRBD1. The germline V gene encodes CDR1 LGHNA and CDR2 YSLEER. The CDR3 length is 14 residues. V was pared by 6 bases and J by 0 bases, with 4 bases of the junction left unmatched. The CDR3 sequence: CASSRDRTNYGYTF. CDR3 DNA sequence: TGCGCCAGCAGTAGGGACAGAACTAACTATGGCTACACCTTC.

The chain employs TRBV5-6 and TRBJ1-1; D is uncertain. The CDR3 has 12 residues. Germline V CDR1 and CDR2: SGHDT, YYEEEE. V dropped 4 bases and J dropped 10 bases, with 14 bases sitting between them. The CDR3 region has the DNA TGTGCCAGCAGCATACCGACCGGCTCAGCTTTCTTT. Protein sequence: CASSIPTGSAFF.

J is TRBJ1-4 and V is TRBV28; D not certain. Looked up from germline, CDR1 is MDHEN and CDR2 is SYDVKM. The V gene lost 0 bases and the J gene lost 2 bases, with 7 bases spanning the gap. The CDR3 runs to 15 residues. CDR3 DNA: TGTGCCAGCAGTTTATGGGGCAGCACTAATGAAAAACTGTTTTTT. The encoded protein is CASSLWGSTNEKLFF.

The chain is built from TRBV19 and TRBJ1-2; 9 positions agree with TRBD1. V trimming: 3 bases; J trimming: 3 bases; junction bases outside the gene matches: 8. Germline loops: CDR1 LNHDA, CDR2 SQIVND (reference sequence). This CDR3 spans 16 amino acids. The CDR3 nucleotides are TGTGCCAGTAGTATGTTTCGGGGACAGGGTGACTATGGCTACACCTTC. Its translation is CASSMFRGQGDYGYTF.

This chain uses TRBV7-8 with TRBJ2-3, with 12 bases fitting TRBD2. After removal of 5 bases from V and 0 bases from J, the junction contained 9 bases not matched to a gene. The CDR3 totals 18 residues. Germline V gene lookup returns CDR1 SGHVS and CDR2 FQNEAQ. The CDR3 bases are TGTGCCAGCAGCCGGGAGGCTAGCGGGGGGGTTAGCACAGATACGCAGTATTTT. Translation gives CASSREASGGVSTDTQYF.

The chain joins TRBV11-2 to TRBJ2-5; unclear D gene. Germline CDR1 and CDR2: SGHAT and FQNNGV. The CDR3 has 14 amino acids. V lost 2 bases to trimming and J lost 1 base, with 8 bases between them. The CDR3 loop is CASSLFRTQETQYF. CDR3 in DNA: TGTGCCAGCAGCTTATTTCGGACCCAAGAGACCCAGTACTTC.

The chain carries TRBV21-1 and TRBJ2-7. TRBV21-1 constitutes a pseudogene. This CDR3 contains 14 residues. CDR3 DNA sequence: TGTGCCAGCAGCAAAGGTGAGGGGATCCACGAGCAGTACGTC. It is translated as CASSKGEGIHEQYV.

Written as DNA, the CDR3 is TGTGCCAGCAGCTTCGCAGCGGGGTCCTACGAGCAGTACTTC. Protein sequence: CASSFAAGSYEQYF. The gene calls are TRBV7-2 and TRBJ2-7, with TRBD2 identical over 7 bases. Per germline, CDR1 SGHTA and CDR2 FQGNSA. The CDR3 sequence is 14 residues long. V shed 3 bases, J shed 1 base, and the junction held 3 bases outside the gene matches.

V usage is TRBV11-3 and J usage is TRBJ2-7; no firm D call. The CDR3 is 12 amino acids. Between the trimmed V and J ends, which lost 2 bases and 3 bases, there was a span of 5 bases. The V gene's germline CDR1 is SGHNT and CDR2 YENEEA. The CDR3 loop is CASSLKIYEQYF. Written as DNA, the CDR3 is TGTGCCAGCAGCTTAAAGATCTACGAGCAGTACTTC.